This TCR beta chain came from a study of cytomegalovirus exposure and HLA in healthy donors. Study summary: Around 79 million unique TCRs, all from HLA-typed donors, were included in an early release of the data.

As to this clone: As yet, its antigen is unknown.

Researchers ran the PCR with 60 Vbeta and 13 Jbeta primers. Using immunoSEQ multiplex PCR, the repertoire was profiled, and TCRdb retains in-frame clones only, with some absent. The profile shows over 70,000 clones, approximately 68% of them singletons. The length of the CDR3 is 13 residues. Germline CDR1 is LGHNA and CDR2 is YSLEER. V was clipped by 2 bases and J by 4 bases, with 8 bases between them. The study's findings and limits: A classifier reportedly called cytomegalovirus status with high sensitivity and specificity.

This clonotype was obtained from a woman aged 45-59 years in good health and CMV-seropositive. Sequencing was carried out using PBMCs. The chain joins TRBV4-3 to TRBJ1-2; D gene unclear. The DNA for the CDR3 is TGCGCCAGCAGCCAACTTCCGTTCTATGGCTACACCTTC. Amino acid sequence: CASSQLPFYGYTF.